This T cell receptor (beta chain) derives from a study of blood T cell repertoires in COVID-19. V lost 2 bases and J lost 1, with 12 bases in between. The germline CDR1 and CDR2 sequences are SGHAT and FQNNGV. This CDR3 is 15 amino acids long. In the original analysis: Reference gene primers were amplified, and this amplification served to estimate nucleated cell counts. Clones were sequenced by immunoSEQ multiplex PCR, and TCRdb holds only the in-frame ones, with some missing. V, J and clone size are taken as reported in that table, and D and trimming were inferred from the DNA itself. Among over 110,000 clones listed, roughly 84% were seen once.

This sequence joins TRBV11-2 and TRBJ2-7; D is undetermined. The sequenced sample consisted of PBMCs or T cells enriched from blood (not recorded which). The sequence derives from a middle-aged man with acute COVID-19. The CDR3 nucleotides are TGTGCCAGCAGCTTAAAGAGCGATAATTCCTACGAGCAGTACTTC. Translated: CASSLKSDNSYEQYF.